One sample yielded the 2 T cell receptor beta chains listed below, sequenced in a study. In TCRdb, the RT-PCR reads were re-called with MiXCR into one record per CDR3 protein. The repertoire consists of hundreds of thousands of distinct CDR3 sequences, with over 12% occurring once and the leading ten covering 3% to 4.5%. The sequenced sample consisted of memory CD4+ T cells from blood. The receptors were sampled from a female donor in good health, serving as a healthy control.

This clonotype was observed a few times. The CDR3 nucleotides read TGTGCCAGCAGCTCGACGAGGGGACAGGGGTTCACCGGGGAGCTGTTTTTT. This codes for CASSSTRGQGFTGELFF. The V gene is TRBV12-3 or TRBV12-4, the J gene TRBJ2-2; 10 bases are shared with TRBD1. V was clipped by 6 bases and J by 4 bases; unmatched bases: 11. The CDR3 sequence is 17 residues long.

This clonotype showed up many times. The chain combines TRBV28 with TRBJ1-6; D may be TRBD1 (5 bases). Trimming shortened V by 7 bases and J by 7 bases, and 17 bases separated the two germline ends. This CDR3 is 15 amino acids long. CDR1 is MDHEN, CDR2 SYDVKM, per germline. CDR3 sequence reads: CASKFNHRNNSPLHF. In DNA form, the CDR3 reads TGTGCCAGCAAATTCAATCACAGGAACAATTCACCCCTCCACTTT.